The sequence of this T cell receptor beta chain was determined in a study of blood T cells in healthy people across ages. Study-level points and caveats: The recorded TCR beta diversity per million T cells decreased in a roughly linear manner with age.

Staff drew around 10 milliliters of peripheral blood from each donor. To note about this clonotype: As yet, its antigen is unknown.

PCR was performed a second time for about 7 to 11 cycles using a sample-barcoded 5' primer and a J-beta primer mix. From the 5' RACE reads, TCRdb called clonotypes with MiXCR, one entry per CDR3 protein. The repertoire holds around 600,000 distinct CDR3 sequences, with 45% to 55% as singletons. The sequenced material came from blood. This receptor was identified in an elderly man in good health.

The CDR3 DNA follows: TGTGCCAGCAGCTCAGATGGACTAGCGGTCACCGGGGAGCTGTTTTTT. Its translation is CASSSDGLAVTGELFF. This rearrangement joins TRBV7-2 to TRBJ2-2; the match to TRBD2 covers 10 bases. V lost 4 bases, J lost 4 bases, and 6 bases stayed unmatched. Germline CDR1 and CDR2: SGHTA and FQGNSA. There are 16 residues in the CDR3. Based on the CDR3 plus reference TRBV7-2 and TRBJ2-2, the full variable domain is GAGVSQSPSNKVTEKGKDVELRCDPISGHTALYWYRQSLGQGLEFLIYFQGNSAPDKSGLPSDRFSAERTGGSVSTLTIQRTQQEDSAVYLCASSSDGLAVTGELFFGEGSRLTVL.